The clone carrying this TCR beta chain is a singleton in its sample. Antigen: not known. This entry belongs to a study of vaccination effects on CD4 cells after COVID-19. The study's findings and limits: The study found marked clonal contraction of infection- and vaccine-induced clones late after vaccination.

Viral peptide pools were used in the ViraFEST assay to expand antigen-specific CD4+ T cells, and sequencing came afterward. It was after more than nine days of culture that CD4+ T cells were isolated. Vaccine recipients had no previous SARS-CoV-2 infection; their nucleocapsid antibodies were negative. Each culture well received around 2 million PBMC. These cells were then cultured in IMDM with approximately 10 IU/ml IL-2 and 9 to 10 ug/ml peptides. Fresh IL-2-containing medium replaced half the medium on days 3 and 7. TCRdb's table, derived via immunoSEQ multiplex PCR, lists solely in-frame clones and lacks some. The table records 25,000 to 35,000 clones, approximately 72% of them present only once. The CDR3 loop spans 13 amino acids. Trimming stripped 5 bases from V and 7 bases from J, with 11 bases between. In germline, CDR1 is SGHNT, CDR2 YENEEA.

The sample was CD4+ T cells from PBMCs cultured with SARS-CoV-2 spike peptides, taken before COVID-19 vaccination. V usage is TRBV11-3 and J usage is TRBJ2-2; D might be TRBD2 (6 bases). The TCR comes from a human donor who received a COVID-19 vaccine. CDR3 in DNA: TGTGCCAGCAGCCCTGGCGGGGACGGGGAGCTGTTTTTT. Its translation: CASSPGGDGELFF.